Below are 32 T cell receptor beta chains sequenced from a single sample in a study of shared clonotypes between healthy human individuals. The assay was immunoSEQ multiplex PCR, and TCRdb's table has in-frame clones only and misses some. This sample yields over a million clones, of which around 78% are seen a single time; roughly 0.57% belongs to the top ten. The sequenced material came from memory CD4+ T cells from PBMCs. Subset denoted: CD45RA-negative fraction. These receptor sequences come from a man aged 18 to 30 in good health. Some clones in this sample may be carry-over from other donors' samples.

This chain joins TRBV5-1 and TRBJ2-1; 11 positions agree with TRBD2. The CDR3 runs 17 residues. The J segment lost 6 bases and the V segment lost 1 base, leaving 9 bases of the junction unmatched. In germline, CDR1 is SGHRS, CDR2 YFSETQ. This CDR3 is CASSLTSGSVYTNEQFF. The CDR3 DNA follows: TGCGCCAGCAGCTTGACTAGCGGGAGTGTTTATACCAATGAGCAGTTCTTC.

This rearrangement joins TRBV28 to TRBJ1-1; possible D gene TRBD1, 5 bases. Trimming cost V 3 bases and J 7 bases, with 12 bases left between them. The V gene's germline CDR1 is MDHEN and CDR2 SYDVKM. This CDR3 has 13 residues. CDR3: CASSLVTGNEAFF. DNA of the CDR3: TGTGCCAGCAGTTTGGTCACAGGCAATGAAGCTTTCTTT.

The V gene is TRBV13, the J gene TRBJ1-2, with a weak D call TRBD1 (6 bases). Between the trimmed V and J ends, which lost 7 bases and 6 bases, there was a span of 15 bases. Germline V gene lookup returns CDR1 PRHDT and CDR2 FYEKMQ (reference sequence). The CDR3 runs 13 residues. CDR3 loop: CASNQGRVHGYTF. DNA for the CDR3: TGTGCCAGCAACCAGGGGCGTGTCCATGGCTACACCTTC.

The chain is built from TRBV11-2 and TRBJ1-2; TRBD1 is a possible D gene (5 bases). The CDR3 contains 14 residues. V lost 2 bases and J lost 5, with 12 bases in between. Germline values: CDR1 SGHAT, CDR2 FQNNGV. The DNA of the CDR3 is TGTGCCAGCAGCTTACTCGACAGCCCTTATGGCTACACCTTC. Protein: CASSLLDSPYGYTF.

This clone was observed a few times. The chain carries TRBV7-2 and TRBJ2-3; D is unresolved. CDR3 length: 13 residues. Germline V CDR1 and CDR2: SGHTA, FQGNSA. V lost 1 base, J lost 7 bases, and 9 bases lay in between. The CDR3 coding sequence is TGTGCCAGCAGCTTAGAGGGTTTGCATACGCAGTATTTT. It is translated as CASSLEGLHTQYF.

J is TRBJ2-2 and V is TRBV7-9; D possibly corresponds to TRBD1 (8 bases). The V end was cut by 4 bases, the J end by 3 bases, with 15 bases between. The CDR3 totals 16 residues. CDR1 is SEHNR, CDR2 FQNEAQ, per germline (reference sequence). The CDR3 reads CASSSRQGRDTGELFF. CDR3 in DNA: TGTGCCAGCAGCTCTCGACAGGGGAGGGACACCGGGGAGCTGTTTTTT.

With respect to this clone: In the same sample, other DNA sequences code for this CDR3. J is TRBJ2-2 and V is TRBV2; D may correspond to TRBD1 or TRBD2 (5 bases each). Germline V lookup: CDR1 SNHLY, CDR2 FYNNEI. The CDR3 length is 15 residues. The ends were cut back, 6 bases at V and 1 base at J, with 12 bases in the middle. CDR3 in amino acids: CASRTGRWNTGELFF. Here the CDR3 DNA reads TGTGCCAGCAGAACGGGACGGTGGAACACCGGGGAGCTGTTTTTT.

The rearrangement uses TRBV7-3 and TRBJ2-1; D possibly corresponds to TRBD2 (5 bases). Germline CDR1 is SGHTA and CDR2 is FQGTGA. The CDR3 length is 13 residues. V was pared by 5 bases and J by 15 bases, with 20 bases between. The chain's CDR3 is CASSRGFGLELFF. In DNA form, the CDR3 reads TGTGCCAGCAGCCGTGGGTTTGGACTCGAACTGTTCTTC.

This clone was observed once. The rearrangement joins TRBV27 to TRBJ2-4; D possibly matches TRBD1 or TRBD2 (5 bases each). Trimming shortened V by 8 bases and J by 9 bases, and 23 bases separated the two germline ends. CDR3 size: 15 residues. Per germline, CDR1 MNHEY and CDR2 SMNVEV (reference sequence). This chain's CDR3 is CASRSYPGFQGIQYF. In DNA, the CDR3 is TGTGCCAGCCGTTCCTATCCGGGATTTCAGGGCATTCAGTACTTC.

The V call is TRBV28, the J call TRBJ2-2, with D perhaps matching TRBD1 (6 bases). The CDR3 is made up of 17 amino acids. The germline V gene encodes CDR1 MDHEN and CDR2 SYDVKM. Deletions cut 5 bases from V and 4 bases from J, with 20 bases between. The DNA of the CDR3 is TGTGCCAGCAGTCATCCGACAGGAAAGTCCCTCACCGGGGAGCTGTTTTTT. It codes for CASSHPTGKSLTGELFF.

DNA for the CDR3: TGTGCCAGCAGCTTCGGGGGACAGTTGACAGATACGCAGTATTTT. Translating gives CASSFGGQLTDTQYF. This chain joins TRBV7-3 and TRBJ2-3; D may be TRBD1 (7 bases). This CDR3 contains 15 residues. Between the trimmed V and J ends, which lost 3 bases and 3 bases, there was a span of 13 bases. The germline gives CDR1 SGHTA, CDR2 FQGTGA. Based on the CDR3 plus reference TRBV7-3 and TRBJ2-3, the full variable domain is GAGVSQTPSNKVTEKGKYVELRCDPISGHTALYWYRQSLGQGPEFLIYFQGTGAADDSGLPNDRFFAVRPEGSVSTLKIQRTERGDSAVYLCASSFGGQLTDTQYFGPGTRLTVL.

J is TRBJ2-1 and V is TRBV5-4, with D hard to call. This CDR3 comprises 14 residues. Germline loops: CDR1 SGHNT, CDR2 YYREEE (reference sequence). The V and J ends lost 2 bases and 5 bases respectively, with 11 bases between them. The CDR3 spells CASSLVNEDNEQFF. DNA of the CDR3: TGTGCCAGCAGCTTAGTAAACGAGGACAATGAGCAGTTCTTC.

The CDR3 nucleotides are TGTGCCAGCAGCGAGACAGGGGCTCCGGATGGCTACACCTTC. Translating it yields CASSETGAPDGYTF. The rearrangement joins TRBV7-9 to TRBJ1-2; 8 bases line up with TRBD1. The CDR3 spans 14 residues. The ends lost 5 bases at V and 6 bases at J; junction bases unmatched: 8. Germline V gives CDR1 SEHNR, CDR2 FQNEAQ (reference sequence).

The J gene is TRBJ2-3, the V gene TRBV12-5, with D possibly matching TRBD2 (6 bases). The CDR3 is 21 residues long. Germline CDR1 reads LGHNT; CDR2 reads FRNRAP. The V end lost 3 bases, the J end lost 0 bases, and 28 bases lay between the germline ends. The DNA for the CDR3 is TGTGCTAGTGGTTTCGTGCGGCGGGGCGGGATTCGGAACTCTAGCACAGATACGCAGTATTTT. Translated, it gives CASGFVRRGGIRNSSTDTQYF. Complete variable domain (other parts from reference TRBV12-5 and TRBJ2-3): DARVTQTPRHKVTEMGQEVTMRCQPILGHNTVFWYRQTMMQGLELLAYFRNRAPLDDSGMPKDRFSAEMPDATLATLKIQPSEPRDSAVYFCASGFVRRGGIRNSSTDTQYFGPGTRLTVL.

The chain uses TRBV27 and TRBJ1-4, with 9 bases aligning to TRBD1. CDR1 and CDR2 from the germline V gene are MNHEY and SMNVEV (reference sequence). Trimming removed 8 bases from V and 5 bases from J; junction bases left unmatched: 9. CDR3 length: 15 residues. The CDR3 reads CASPLKGQGNEKLFF. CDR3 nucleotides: TGTGCCAGCCCCCTTAAAGGACAGGGGAATGAAAAACTGTTTTTT.

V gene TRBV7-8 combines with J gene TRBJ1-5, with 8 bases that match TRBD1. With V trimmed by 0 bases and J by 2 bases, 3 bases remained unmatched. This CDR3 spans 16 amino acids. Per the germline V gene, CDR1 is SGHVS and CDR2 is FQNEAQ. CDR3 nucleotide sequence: TGTGCCAGCAGCTTAGCAGGACAGGGTCGCAATCAGCCCCAGCATTTT. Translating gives CASSLAGQGRNQPQHF.

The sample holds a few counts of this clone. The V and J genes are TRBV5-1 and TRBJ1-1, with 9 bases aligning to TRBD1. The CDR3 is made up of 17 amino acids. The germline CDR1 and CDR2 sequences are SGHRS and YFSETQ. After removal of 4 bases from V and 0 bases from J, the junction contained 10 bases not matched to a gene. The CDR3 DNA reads TGCGCCAGCAGCAAGGGGACAGGGTTGTCTATGAACACTGAAGCTTTCTTT. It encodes CASSKGTGLSMNTEAFF.

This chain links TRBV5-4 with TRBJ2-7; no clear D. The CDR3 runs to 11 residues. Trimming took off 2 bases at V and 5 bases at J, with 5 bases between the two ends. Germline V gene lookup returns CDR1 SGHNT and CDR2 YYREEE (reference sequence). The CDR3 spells CASSFEDEQYF. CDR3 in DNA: TGTGCCAGCAGCTTTGAGGACGAGCAGTACTTC.

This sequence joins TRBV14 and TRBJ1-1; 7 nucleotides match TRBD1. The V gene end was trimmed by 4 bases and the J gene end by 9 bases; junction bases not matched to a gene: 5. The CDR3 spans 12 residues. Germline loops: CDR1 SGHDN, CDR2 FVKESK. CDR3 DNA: TGTGCCAGCAGCCGAGAGGGGGCTCAAGCTTTCTTT. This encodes CASSREGAQAFF. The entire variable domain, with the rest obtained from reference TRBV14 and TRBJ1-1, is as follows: EAGVTQFPSHSVIEKGQTVTLRCDPISGHDNLYWYRRVMGKEIKFLLHFVKESKQDESGMPNNRFLAERTGGTYSTLKVQPAELEDSGVYFCASSREGAQAFFGQGTRLTVV.

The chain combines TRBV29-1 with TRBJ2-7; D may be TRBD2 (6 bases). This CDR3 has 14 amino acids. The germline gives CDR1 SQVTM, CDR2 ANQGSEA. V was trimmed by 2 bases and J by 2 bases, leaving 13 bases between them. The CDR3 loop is CSVENTGEPYEQYF. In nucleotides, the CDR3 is TGCAGCGTTGAAAATACGGGAGAACCCTACGAGCAGTACTTC.

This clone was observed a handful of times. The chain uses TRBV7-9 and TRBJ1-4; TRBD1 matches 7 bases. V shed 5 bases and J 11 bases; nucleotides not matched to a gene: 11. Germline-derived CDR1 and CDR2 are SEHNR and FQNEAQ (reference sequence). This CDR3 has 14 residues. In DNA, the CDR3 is TGTGCCAGCAGCAAGAGACAGGGAACAGAGAAACTGTTTTTT. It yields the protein CASSKRQGTEKLFF. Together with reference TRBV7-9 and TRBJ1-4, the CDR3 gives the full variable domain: DTGVSQNPRHKITKRGQNVTFRCDPISEHNRLYWYRQTLGQGPEFLTYFQNEAQLEKSRLLSDRFSAERPKGSFSTLEIQRTEQGDSAMYLCASSKRQGTEKLFFGSGTQLSVL.

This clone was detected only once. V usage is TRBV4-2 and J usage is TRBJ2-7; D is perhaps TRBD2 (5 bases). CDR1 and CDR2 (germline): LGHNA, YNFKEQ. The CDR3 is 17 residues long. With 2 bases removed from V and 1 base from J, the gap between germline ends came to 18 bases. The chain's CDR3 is CASSQPQSGKLSYEQYF. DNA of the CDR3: TGTGCCAGCAGCCAACCCCAGAGCGGAAAACTATCCTACGAGCAGTACTTC.

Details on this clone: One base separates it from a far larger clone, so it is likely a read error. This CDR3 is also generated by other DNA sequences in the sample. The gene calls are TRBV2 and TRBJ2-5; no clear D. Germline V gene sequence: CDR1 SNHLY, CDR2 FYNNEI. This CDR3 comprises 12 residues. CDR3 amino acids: CASSLRRETQYF. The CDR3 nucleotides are TGCGCCAGCAGTTTGCGTCGAGAGACCCAGTACTTC.

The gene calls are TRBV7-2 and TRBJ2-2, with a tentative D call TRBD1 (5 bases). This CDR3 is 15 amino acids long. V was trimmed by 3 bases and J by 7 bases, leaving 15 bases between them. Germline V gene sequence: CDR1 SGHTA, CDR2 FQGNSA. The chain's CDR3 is CASSFKGVGVGELFF. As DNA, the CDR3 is TGTGCCAGCAGCTTCAAAGGGGTTGGGGTCGGGGAGCTGTTTTTT.

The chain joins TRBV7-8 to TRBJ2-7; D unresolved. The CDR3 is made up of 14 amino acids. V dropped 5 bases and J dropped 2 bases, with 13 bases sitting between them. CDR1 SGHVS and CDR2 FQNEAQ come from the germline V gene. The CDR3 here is CASSQRHQTYEQYF. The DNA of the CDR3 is TGTGCCAGCAGCCAACGACACCAAACCTACGAGCAGTACTTC.

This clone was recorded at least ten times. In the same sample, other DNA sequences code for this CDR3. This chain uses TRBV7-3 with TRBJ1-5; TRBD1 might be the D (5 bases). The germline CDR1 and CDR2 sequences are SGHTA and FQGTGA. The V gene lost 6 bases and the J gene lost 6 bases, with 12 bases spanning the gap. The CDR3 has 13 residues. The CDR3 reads CASSQGAGQPQHF. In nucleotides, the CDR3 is TGTGCCAGCAGTCAAGGGGCAGGTCAGCCCCAGCATTTT.

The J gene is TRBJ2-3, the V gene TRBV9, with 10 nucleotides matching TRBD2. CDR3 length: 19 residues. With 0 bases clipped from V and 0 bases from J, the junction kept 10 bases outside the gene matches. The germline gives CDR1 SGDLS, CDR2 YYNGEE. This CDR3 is CASSVGWTSGGSSTDTQYF. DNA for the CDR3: TGTGCCAGCAGCGTAGGATGGACTAGCGGAGGCTCTAGCACAGATACGCAGTATTTT.

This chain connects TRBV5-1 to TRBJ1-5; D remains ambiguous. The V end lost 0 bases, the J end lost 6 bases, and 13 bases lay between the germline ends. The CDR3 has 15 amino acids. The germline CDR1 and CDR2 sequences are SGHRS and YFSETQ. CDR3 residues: CASSLGPQMGQPQHF. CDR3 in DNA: TGCGCCAGCAGCTTGGGTCCGCAGATGGGTCAGCCCCAGCATTTT. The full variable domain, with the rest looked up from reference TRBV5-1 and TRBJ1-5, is KAGVTQTPRYLIKTRGQQVTLSCSPISGHRSVSWYQQTPGQGLQFLFEYFSETQRNKGNFPGRFSGRQFSNSRSEMNVSTLELGDSALYLCASSLGPQMGQPQHFGDGTRLSIL.

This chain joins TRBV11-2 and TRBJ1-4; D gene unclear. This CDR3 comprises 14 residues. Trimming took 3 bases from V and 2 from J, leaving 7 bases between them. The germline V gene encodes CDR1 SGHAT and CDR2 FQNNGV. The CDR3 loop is CASSFRLTNEKLFF. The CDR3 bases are TGTGCCAGCAGCTTCAGACTCACTAATGAAAAACTGTTTTTT.

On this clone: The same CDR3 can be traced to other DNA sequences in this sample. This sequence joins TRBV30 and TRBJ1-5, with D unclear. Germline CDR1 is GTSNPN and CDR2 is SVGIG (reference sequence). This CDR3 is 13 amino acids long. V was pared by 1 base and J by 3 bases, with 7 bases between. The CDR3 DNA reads TGTGCCTGGAGTGGGGGATCCAATCAGCCCCAGCATTTT. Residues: CAWSGGSNQPQHF.

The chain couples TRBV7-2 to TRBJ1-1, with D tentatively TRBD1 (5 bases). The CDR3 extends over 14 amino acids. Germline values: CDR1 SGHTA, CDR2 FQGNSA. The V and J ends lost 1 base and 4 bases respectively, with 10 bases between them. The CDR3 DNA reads TGTGCCAGCAGCTTAGACACAGGTCGCACTGAAGCTTTCTTT. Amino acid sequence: CASSLDTGRTEAFF.

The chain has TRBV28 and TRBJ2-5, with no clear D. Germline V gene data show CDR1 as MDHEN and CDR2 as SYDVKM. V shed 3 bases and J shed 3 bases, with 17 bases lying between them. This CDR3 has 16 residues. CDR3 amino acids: CASSFFRGGEKETQYF. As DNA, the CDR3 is TGTGCCAGCAGTTTTTTTAGAGGCGGCGAGAAAGAGACCCAGTACTTC.